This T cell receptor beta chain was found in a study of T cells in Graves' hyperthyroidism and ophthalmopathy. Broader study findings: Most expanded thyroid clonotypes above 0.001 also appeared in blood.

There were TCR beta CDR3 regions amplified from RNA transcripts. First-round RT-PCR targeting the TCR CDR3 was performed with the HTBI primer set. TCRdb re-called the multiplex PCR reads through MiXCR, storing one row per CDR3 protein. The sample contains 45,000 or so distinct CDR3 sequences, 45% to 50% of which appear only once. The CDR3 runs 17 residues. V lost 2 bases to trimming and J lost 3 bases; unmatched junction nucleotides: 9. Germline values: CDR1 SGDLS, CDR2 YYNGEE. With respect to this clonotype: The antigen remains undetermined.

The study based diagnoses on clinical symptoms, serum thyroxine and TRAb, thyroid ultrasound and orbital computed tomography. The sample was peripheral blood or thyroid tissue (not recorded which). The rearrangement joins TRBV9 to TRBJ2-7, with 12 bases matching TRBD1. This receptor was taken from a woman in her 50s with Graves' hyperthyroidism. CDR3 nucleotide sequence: TGTGCCAGCAGCGTCTCCGCCGGGACAGGGGGCATCTACGAGCAGTACTTC. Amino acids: CASSVSAGTGGIYEQYF.